The T cell receptor beta chain under discussion was sequenced for a study of blood T cell repertoires in COVID-19. With V trimmed by 6 bases and J by 0 bases, 9 bases remained unmatched. This CDR3 is built from 16 residues. Germline-derived CDR1 and CDR2 are SGHVS and FNYEAQ. The assay was immunoSEQ multiplex PCR, and TCRdb's table has in-frame clones only and misses some. The data hold just over 150,000 clones, with approximately 80% observed a single time. The sequencing input was peripheral blood. The sequence came from a woman older than 75 with acute or convalescent COVID-19. The chain joins TRBV7-6 to TRBJ2-5; 8 nucleotides agree with TRBD2. The CDR3 region is CASRPSSGRYQETQYF. The CDR3 coding sequence is TGTGCCAGCAGACCATCTAGCGGGCGGTACCAAGAGACCCAGTACTTC.